These 21 T cell receptor beta chains came from one sample sequenced in a study of blood T cell repertoires in COVID-19. Only in-frame clones appear in the TCRdb table, and some are missing; sequencing was by immunoSEQ multiplex PCR. The table lists some 200,000 clones, under 85% of them singletons. Sequenced sample: peripheral blood. Receptors were obtained from a woman aged 25 to 39 with COVID-19, enrolled during active disease.

V gene TRBV9 combines with J gene TRBJ1-3, with TRBD1 identical over 10 bases. The CDR3 has 17 residues. CDR1 SGDLS and CDR2 YYNGEE come from the germline V gene. The junction had 11 bases not matched to a gene; V was cut back by 2 bases and J by 6 bases. The DNA for the CDR3 is TGTGCCAGCAGCGTCGACCGACAGGGGGCCTCGGAAAACACCATATATTTT. Translating it yields CASSVDRQGASENTIYF.

This clone has a handful of counts. This sequence joins TRBV7-8 and TRBJ2-1; 7 bases match TRBD1. CDR3 length: 13 residues. The V gene end was trimmed by 3 bases and the J gene end by 7 bases; junction bases not matched to a gene: 3. Germline CDR1 is SGHVS and CDR2 is FQNEAQ. CDR3 protein: CASSFDRDNEQFF. The CDR3 DNA is TGTGCCAGCAGCTTCGACAGGGATAATGAGCAGTTCTTC.

This clone was seen only once. This same CDR3 is encoded by further DNA sequences in the sample. V usage is TRBV5-6 and J usage is TRBJ1-2; 7 positions match TRBD1. This CDR3 contains 15 residues. Germline V gene sequence: CDR1 SGHDT, CDR2 YYEEEE. The V gene end was trimmed by 0 bases and the J gene end by 2 bases; junction bases not matched to a gene: 4. The CDR3 here is CASSLDLGQNYGYTF. The CDR3 bases are TGTGCCAGCAGCTTGGACCTGGGACAGAACTATGGCTACACCTTC.

The chain recombines TRBV7-2 with TRBJ2-7; D may be TRBD1 (6 bases). The V and J ends lost 0 bases and 7 bases respectively, with 16 bases between them. The CDR3 extends over 15 amino acids. CDR1 is SGHTA, CDR2 FQGNSA, per germline. In nucleotides, the CDR3 is TGTGCCAGCAGCTTAGCGCTCCGACAGGTTAAAGAGCAGTACTTC. Encoded protein: CASSLALRQVKEQYF. Filled out from reference TRBV7-2 and TRBJ2-7, the complete variable domain reads GAGVSQSPSNKVTEKGKDVELRCDPISGHTALYWYRQSLGQGLEFLIYFQGNSAPDKSGLPSDRFSAERTGGSVSTLTIQRTQQEDSAVYLCASSLALRQVKEQYFGPGTRLTVT.

The rearrangement links TRBV5-6 to TRBJ1-2, with a tentative D call TRBD1 (6 bases). There are 13 residues in the CDR3. Trimming pared 5 bases from V and 6 bases from J, leaving 14 bases between. Germline CDR1 and CDR2: SGHDT and YYEEEE. CDR3 in DNA: TGTGCCAGCAGTCATCCCGGGACAAATGGCTACACCTTC. Translating gives CASSHPGTNGYTF.

The rearrangement uses TRBV7-9 and TRBJ2-7, with D possibly TRBD2 on 6 matching bases. There are 14 residues in the CDR3. Trimming stripped 5 bases from V and 3 bases from J, with 14 bases between. Germline V lookup: CDR1 SEHNR, CDR2 FQNEAQ (reference sequence). CDR3 residues: CASSNRDSFYEQYF. The CDR3 DNA follows: TGTGCCAGCAGCAACCGGGACTCGTTCTACGAGCAGTACTTC.

This clone has more than one count but fewer than ten. The chain uses TRBV15 and TRBJ2-7, with D tentatively TRBD2 (5 bases). The germline V and J ends were trimmed by 1 base and 2 bases, with 9 bases remaining between them. This CDR3 is built from 14 residues. The germline gives CDR1 LNHNV, CDR2 YYDKDF (reference sequence). DNA of the CDR3: TGTGCCACCAGCAGAGGCCGGGAACCCTACGAGCAGTACTTC. Residues: CATSRGREPYEQYF.

This rearrangement joins TRBV7-8 to TRBJ2-7, with TRBD2 as a possible D gene (6 bases). The CDR3 contains 13 residues. The V end was cut by 8 bases, the J end by 3 bases, with 14 bases between. Looked up from germline, CDR1 is SGHVS and CDR2 is FQNEAQ. This chain's CDR3 is CASSEGLGYEQYF. The CDR3 region has the DNA TGTGCCAGCTCGGAGGGTTTGGGCTACGAGCAGTACTTC.

The chain joins TRBV29-1 to TRBJ2-1; D is unresolved. Trimming took 0 bases from V and 0 from J, leaving 3 bases between them. Germline V lookup: CDR1 SQVTM, CDR2 ANQGSEA. The CDR3 runs 13 residues. CDR3 sequence: CSVEDHSYNEQFF. The CDR3 DNA reads as TGCAGCGTTGAAGATCACTCCTACAATGAGCAGTTCTTC.

The chain joins TRBV9 to TRBJ1-2; 7 bases are shared with TRBD1. Germline V gives CDR1 SGDLS, CDR2 YYNGEE. V lost 0 bases, J lost 6 bases, and 11 bases stayed unmatched. The length of the CDR3 is 16 residues. The CDR3 region has the DNA TGTGCCAGCAGCGTAGATCCCGACAGGGTAGCAGATGGCTACACCTTC. Translated, it gives CASSVDPDRVADGYTF. The whole variable domain, remainder taken from reference TRBV9 and TRBJ1-2, is DSGVTQTPKHLITATGQRVTLRCSPRSGDLSVYWYQQSLDQGLQFLIQYYNGEERAKGNILERFSAQQFPDLHSELNLSSLELGDSALYFCASSVDPDRVADGYTFGSGTRLTVV.

The chain combines TRBV9 with TRBJ1-5, with 7 nucleotides matching TRBD1. CDR3 size: 15 residues. V lost 3 bases and J lost 4; bases outside the gene matches: 7. CDR1 SGDLS and CDR2 YYNGEE come from the germline V gene. For the CDR3, the DNA is TGTGCCAGCAGCGCTTCGGGACAGCCAAATCAGCCCCAGCATTTT. Translating it yields CASSASGQPNQPQHF. The whole variable domain, remainder taken from reference TRBV9 and TRBJ1-5, is DSGVTQTPKHLITATGQRVTLRCSPRSGDLSVYWYQQSLDQGLQFLIQYYNGEERAKGNILERFSAQQFPDLHSELNLSSLELGDSALYFCASSASGQPNQPQHFGDGTRLSIL.

The chain is built from TRBV18 and TRBJ2-1; possible D gene TRBD1, 6 bases. Per the germline V gene, CDR1 is KGHSH and CDR2 is LQKENI. This CDR3 contains 15 residues. V was trimmed by 6 bases and J by 2 bases, leaving 14 bases between them. In DNA form, the CDR3 reads TGTGCCAGCTCCCCCGACAGGCAACCCTACAATGAGCAGTTCTTC. It is translated as CASSPDRQPYNEQFF.

The V gene is TRBV11-2, the J gene TRBJ2-3; no reliable D call. Germline V gene data show CDR1 as SGHAT and CDR2 as FQNNGV. This CDR3 spans 11 amino acids. V gave up 7 bases and J gave up 5 bases, with 7 bases separating them. Here the CDR3 reads CASTRLDTQYF. The CDR3 DNA reads TGTGCCAGCACCAGACTAGATACGCAGTATTTT. The entire variable domain, with the rest obtained from reference TRBV11-2 and TRBJ2-3, is as follows: EAGVAQSPRYKIIEKRQSVAFWCNPISGHATLYWYQQILGQGPKLLIQFQNNGVVDDSQLPKDRFSAERLKGVDSTLKIQPAKLEDSAVYLCASTRLDTQYFGPGTRLTVL.

V is TRBV12-3 or TRBV12-4 and J is TRBJ1-5; the match to TRBD1 covers 7 bases. Losses at the gene ends were 4 bases for V and 4 bases for J; bases not matched to a gene: 1. This CDR3 has 13 amino acids. As DNA, the CDR3 is TGTGCCAGCAGTTACAGGGGAAATCAGCCCCAGCATTTT. Protein: CASSYRGNQPQHF.

This clone was counted between two and nine times. The V gene is TRBV19, the J gene TRBJ1-1, with D uncertain. Germline CDR1 reads LNHDA; CDR2 reads SQIVND (reference sequence). V was pared by 8 bases and J by 7 bases, with 17 bases between. The CDR3 spans 13 residues. CDR3 loop: CASQPRLKGEAFF. The DNA of the CDR3 is TGTGCCAGTCAGCCGCGGTTGAAAGGTGAAGCTTTCTTT. The complete variable domain, with remaining parts taken from reference TRBV19 and TRBJ1-1, reads DGGITQSPKYLFRKEGQNVTLSCEQNLNHDAMYWYRQDPGQGLRLIYYSQIVNDFQKGDIAEGYSVSREKKESFPLTVTSAQKNPTAFYLCASQPRLKGEAFFGQGTRLTVV.

V usage is TRBV7-8 and J usage is TRBJ2-3; 9 nucleotides align to TRBD2. The germline CDR1 and CDR2 sequences are SGHVS and FQNEAQ. Unmatched junction bases numbered 4, after V lost 2 bases and J lost 4 bases. The CDR3 sequence is 15 residues long. The CDR3 sequence: CASSLSGGSADTQYF. As DNA, the CDR3 is TGTGCCAGCAGCTTAAGCGGGGGGAGTGCAGATACGCAGTATTTT.

The chain has TRBV20-1 and TRBJ2-3, with D possibly matching TRBD1 (6 bases). Trimming pared 3 bases from V and 5 bases from J, leaving 12 bases between. The length of the CDR3 is 13 residues. Looked up from germline, CDR1 is DFQATT and CDR2 is SNEGSKA (reference sequence). The CDR3: CSASQGLRDTQYF. The CDR3 DNA follows: TGCAGTGCTAGTCAGGGGTTAAGAGATACGCAGTATTTT.

This sequence joins TRBV5-1 and TRBJ2-2; TRBD2 aligns across 7 bases. The junction had 12 bases not matched to a gene; V was cut back by 1 base and J by 0 bases. CDR1 and CDR2 (germline): SGHRS, YFSETQ. The CDR3 covers 19 residues. The CDR3 DNA follows: TGCGCCAGCAGCTTGTTGTTGAGGGCTAGCGGTACGAACACCGGGGAGCTGTTTTTT. Translation: CASSLLLRASGTNTGELFF.

This clone was picked up many times. The chain recombines TRBV25-1 with TRBJ2-7; maybe TRBD1 (5 bases). CDR1 is MGHDK and CDR2 is SYGVNS in the germline V gene. Trimming took 4 bases from V and 6 from J, leaving 13 bases between them. This CDR3 spans 13 amino acids. The CDR3 bases are TGTGCCAGCAGTGGGGCAGGGATCAGCGAGCAGTACTTC. As protein: CASSGAGISEQYF.

V gene TRBV6-5 combines with J gene TRBJ1-4; possible D gene TRBD1, 6 bases. The germline CDR1 and CDR2 sequences are MNHEY and SVGAGI. CDR3 length equals 15 residues. The ends were cut back, 6 bases at V and 0 bases at J, with 11 bases in the middle. DNA of the CDR3: TGTGCCAGCAGGACTGACAGGCCAACTAATGAAAAACTGTTTTTT. It is translated as CASRTDRPTNEKLFF.

The chain employs TRBV5-6 and TRBJ1-4; no definite D call. Germline V CDR1 and CDR2: SGHDT, YYEEEE. V lost 2 bases and J lost 3, with 11 bases in between. The CDR3 has 15 amino acids. The CDR3 region has the DNA TGTGCCAGCAGCTTAGAGGGAAGAGCTAATGAAAAACTGTTTTTT. The encoded protein is CASSLEGRANEKLFF.